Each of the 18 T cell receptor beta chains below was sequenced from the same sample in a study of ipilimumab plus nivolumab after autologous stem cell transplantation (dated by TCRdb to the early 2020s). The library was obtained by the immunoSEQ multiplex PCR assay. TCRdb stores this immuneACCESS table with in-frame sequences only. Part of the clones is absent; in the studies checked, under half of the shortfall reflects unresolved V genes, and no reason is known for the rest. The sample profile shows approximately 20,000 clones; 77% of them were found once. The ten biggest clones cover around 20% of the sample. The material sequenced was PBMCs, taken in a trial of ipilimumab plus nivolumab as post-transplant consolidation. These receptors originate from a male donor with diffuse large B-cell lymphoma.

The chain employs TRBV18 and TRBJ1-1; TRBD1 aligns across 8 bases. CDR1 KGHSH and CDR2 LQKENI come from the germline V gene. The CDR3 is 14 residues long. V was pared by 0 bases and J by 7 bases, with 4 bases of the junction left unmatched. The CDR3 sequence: CASSPPPGQGEAFF. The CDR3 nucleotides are TGTGCCAGCTCACCACCACCCGGACAGGGTGAAGCTTTCTTT.

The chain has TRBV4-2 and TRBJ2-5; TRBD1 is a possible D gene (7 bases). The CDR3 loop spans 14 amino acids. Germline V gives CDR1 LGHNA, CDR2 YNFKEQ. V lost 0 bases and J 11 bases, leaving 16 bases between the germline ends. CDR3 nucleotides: TGTGCCAGCAGCCAAGATGTCGGGGCAGGGGGGCAGTACTTC. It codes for CASSQDVGAGGQYF.

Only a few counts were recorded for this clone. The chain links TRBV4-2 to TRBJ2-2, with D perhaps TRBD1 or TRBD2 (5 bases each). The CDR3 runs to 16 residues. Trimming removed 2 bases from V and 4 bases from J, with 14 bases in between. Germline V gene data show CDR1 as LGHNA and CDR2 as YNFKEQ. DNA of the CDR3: TGTGCCAGCAGCCAAAAGGGGCGGGCGACCACCGGGGAGCTGTTTTTT. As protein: CASSQKGRATTGELFF.

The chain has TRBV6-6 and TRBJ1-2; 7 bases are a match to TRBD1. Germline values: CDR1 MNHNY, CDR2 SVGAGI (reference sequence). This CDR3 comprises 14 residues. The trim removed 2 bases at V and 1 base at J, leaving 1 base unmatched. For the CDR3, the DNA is TGTGCCAGCAGTTACGGGACAGTTAACTATGGCTACACCTTC. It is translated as CASSYGTVNYGYTF.

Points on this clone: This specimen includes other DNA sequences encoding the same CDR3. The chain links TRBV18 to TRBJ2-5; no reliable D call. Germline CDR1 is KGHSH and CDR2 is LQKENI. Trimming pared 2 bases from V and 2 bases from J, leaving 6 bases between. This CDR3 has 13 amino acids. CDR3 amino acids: CASSPGLQETQYF. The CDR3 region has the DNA TGTGCCAGCTCACCAGGCCTTCAAGAGACCCAGTACTTC.

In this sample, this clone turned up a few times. DNA of the CDR3: TGTGCCAGCAGCTTAGTAGGGCAGAATTCACCCCTCCACTTT. As protein: CASSLVGQNSPLHF. The chain links TRBV5-5 to TRBJ1-6, with D hard to call. This CDR3 contains 14 residues. Trimming removed 2 bases at V and 7 bases at J, with 10 bases between. Germline values: CDR1 SGHKS, CDR2 YYEKEE (reference sequence).

The CDR3 bases are TGTGCCAGCAGCGCGCCAGGACTAGCGGGGGGACAGGGTACGCAGTATTTT. Its translation is CASSAPGLAGGQGTQYF. V and J are TRBV7-9 and TRBJ2-3; 14 bases line up with TRBD2. V was pared by 5 bases and J by 8 bases, with 12 bases of the junction left unmatched. The CDR3 is made up of 17 amino acids. Germline-derived CDR1 and CDR2 are SEHNR and FQNEAQ (reference sequence).

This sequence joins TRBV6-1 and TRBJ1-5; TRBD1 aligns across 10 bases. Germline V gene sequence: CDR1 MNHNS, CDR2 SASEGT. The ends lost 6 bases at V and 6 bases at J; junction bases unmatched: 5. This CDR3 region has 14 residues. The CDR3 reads CASRYDRGLQPQHF. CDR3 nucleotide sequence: TGTGCCAGCAGATATGACAGGGGGCTTCAGCCCCAGCATTTT.

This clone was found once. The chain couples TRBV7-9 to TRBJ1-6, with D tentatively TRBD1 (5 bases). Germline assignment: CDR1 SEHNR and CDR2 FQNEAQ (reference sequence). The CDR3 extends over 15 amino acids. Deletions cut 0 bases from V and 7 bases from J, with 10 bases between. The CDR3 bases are TGTGCCAGCAGCTTAGCCGGGGGGGAAAATTCACCCCTCCACTTT. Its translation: CASSLAGGENSPLHF.

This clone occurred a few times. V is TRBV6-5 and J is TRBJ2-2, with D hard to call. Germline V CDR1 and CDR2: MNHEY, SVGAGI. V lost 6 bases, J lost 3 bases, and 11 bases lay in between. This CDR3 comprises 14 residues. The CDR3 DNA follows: TGTGCCAGCAGCAAGGGCCCTTACACCGGGGAGCTGTTTTTT. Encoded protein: CASSKGPYTGELFF.

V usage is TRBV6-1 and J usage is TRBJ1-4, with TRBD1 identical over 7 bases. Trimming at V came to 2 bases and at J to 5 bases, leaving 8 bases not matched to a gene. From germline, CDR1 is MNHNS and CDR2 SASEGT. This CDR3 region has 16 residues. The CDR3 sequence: CASSERQGAVNEKLFF. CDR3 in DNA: TGTGCCAGCAGTGAAAGACAGGGCGCTGTGAATGAAAAACTGTTTTTT.

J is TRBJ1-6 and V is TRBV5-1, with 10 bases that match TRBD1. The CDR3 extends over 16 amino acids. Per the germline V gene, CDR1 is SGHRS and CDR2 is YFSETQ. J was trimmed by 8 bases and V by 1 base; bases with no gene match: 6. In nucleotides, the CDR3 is TGCGCCAGCAGCTTGCTGGGACAGGGGACTGATTCACCCCTCCACTTT. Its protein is CASSLLGQGTDSPLHF.

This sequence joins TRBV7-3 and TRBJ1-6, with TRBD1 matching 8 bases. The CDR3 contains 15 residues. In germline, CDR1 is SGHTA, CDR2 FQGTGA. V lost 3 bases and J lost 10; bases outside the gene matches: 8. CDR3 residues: CASSFTGQGGSPLHF. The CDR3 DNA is TGTGCCAGCAGCTTTACCGGACAGGGCGGGTCACCCCTCCACTTT.

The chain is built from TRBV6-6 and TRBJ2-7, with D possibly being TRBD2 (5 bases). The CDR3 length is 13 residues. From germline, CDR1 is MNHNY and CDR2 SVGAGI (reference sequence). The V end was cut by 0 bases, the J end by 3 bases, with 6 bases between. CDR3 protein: CASSYSGSYEQYF. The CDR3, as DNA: TGTGCCAGCAGTTACTCGGGGAGCTACGAGCAGTACTTC.

CDR3 loop: CASSPAWGGDEKLFF. The CDR3 nucleotides read TGTGCCAGCTCGCCAGCGTGGGGGGGTGATGAAAAACTGTTTTTT. This chain links TRBV18 with TRBJ1-4; perhaps TRBD1 as D (5 bases). Germline V CDR1 and CDR2: KGHSH, LQKENI. The CDR3 has 15 residues. V dropped 6 bases and J dropped 6 bases, with 17 bases sitting between them. The full variable domain, in which reference TRBV18 and TRBJ1-4 provide the parts outside the CDR3, is NAGVMQNPRHLVRRRGQEARLRCSPMKGHSHVYWYRQLPEEGLKFMVYLQKENIIDESGMPKERFSAEFPKEGPSILRIQQVVRGDSAAYFCASSPAWGGDEKLFFGSGTQLSVL.

The CDR3 DNA sequence: TGTGCCAGCAGCCCCCGTAGCACTGGAAGCACAGATACGCAGTATTTT. It is translated as CASSPRSTGSTDTQYF. The chain combines TRBV7-6 with TRBJ2-3; no firm D call. Germline V gene data show CDR1 as SGHVS and CDR2 as FNYEAQ. The CDR3 has 16 residues. The V end lost 5 bases, the J end lost 0 bases, and 15 bases lay between the germline ends.

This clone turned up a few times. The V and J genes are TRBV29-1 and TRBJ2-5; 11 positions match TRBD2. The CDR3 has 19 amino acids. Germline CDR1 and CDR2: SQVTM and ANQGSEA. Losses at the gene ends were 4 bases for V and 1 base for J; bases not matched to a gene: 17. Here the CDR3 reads CSVAGGGPSGGTSQETQYF. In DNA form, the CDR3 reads TGCAGCGTTGCCGGGGGGGGGCCTAGCGGGGGGACCAGCCAAGAGACCCAGTACTTC.

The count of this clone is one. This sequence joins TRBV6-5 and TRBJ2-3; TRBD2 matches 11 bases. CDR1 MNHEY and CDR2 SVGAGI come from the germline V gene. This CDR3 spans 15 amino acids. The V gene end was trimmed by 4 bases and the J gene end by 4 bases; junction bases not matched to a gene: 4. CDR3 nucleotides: TGTGCCAGCAGTTTAGCGGGGGGGCCATCAGATACGCAGTATTTT. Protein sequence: CASSLAGGPSDTQYF.